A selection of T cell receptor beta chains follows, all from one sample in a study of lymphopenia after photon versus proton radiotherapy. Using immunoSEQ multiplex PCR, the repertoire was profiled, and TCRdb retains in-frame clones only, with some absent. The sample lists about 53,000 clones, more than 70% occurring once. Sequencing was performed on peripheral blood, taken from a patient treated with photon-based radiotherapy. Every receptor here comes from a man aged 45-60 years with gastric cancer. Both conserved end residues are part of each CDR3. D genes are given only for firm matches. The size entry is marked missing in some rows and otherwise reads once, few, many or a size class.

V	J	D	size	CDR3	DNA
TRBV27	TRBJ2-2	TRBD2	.	CASSVYLVAGGFGELFF	TGTGCCAGCAGTGTCTATCTTGTAGCGGGAGGATTTGGGGAGCTGTTTTTT
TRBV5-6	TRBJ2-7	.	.	CASSFVSGSTYEQYF	TGTGCCAGCAGCTTTGTTTCAGGGTCGACCTACGAGCAGTACTTC
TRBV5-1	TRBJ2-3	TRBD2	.	CASRSRGGTDTQYF	TGCGCCAGCAGGTCGCGGGGGGGCACAGATACGCAGTATTTT
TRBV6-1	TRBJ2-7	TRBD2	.	CASTDPGLAIYEQYF	TGTGCCAGCACCGACCCGGGACTAGCGATCTACGAGCAGTACTTC
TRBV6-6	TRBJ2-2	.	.	CASSTGRASGELFF	TGTGCCAGCAGTACGGGTAGGGCTTCCGGGGAGCTGTTTTTT
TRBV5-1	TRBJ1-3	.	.	CASSSTGPSGNTIYF	TGCGCCAGCAGCTCTACAGGGCCCTCTGGAAACACCATATATTTT
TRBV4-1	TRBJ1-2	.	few	CASSQAPVGFGYTF	TGCGCCAGCAGCCAAGCCCCAGTGGGGTTTGGCTACACCTTC
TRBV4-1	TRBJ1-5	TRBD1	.	CASSQGGTGVFRQPQHF	TGCGCCAGCAGCCAAGGAGGGACAGGGGTATTCAGACAGCCCCAGCATTTT
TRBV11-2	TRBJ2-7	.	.	CASSLEVGPSYEQYF	TGTGCCAGCAGCTTAGAGGTCGGGCCCTCGTACGAGCAGTACTTC
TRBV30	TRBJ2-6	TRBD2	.	CAWSGSGGAGANVLTF	TGTGCCTGGAGTGGATCGGGGGGTGCTGGGGCCAACGTCCTGACTTTC
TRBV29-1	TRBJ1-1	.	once	CSVVGGAGSTEAFF	TGCAGCGTTGTGGGGGGCGCCGGCAGCACTGAAGCTTTCTTT
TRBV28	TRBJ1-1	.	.	CASSLYTALNTEAFF	TGTGCCAGCAGTTTATATACAGCCCTGAACACTGAAGCTTTCTTT
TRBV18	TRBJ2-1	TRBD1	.	CASSRDRDYNEQFF	TGTGCCAGCTCACGGGACAGAGACTACAATGAGCAGTTCTTC
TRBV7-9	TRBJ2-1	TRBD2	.	CASSRTSGRDSYNEQFF	TGTGCCAGCAGCCGGACTAGCGGGAGAGACTCCTACAATGAGCAGTTCTTC
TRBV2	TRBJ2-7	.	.	CASGAFERRYF	TGTGCCAGCGGGGCTTTCGAGCGACGGTACTTC
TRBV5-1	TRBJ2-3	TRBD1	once	CASSSNTGGGDTQYF	TGCGCCAGCAGCTCCAATACAGGGGGCGGAGATACGCAGTATTTT
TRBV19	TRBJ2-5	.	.	CASSPTSGAGETQYF	TGTGCCAGTAGCCCAACGTCGGGCGCCGGGGAGACCCAGTACTTC
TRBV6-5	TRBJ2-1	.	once	CASSYTSGNEQFF	TGTGCCAGCAGTTACACCAGCGGCAATGAGCAGTTCTTC
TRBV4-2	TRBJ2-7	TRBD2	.	CASSQSSGSGYEQYF	TGTGCCAGCAGCCAAAGTAGCGGGAGTGGATACGAGCAGTACTTC
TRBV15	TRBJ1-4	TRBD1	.	CATSKEGSGTGNEKLFF	TGTGCCACCAGCAAGGAGGGCTCCGGGACAGGGAATGAAAAACTGTTTTTT
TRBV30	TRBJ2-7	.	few	CAWSVGGPYEQYF	TGTGCCTGGAGTGTGGGGGGCCCCTACGAGCAGTACTTC
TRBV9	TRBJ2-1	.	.	CASSVSGNTYNEQFF	TGTGCCAGCAGCGTTTCAGGGAATACCTACAATGAGCAGTTCTTC
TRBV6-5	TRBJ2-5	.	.	CASSYGWLETQYF	TGTGCCAGCAGTTACGGATGGTTGGAGACCCAGTACTTC
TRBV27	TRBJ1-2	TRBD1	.	CASSPSRLTGTGGLYGYTF	TGTGCCAGCAGTCCTTCCCGTTTAACGGGGACAGGGGGCTTATATGGCTACACCTTC
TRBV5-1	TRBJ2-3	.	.	CASSLASTAATDTQYF	TGCGCCAGCAGCTTGGCCAGTACAGCCGCCACAGATACGCAGTATTTT
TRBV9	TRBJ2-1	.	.	CASSVAGTLYNEQFF	TGTGCCAGCAGCGTAGCTGGTACCCTATACAATGAGCAGTTCTTC
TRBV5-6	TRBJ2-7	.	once	CASSLLPGSEYEQYF	TGTGCCAGCAGCTTGCTACCCGGGTCGGAGTACGAGCAGTACTTC
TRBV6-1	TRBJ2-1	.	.	CASSEGRWEQFF	TGTGCCAGCAGTGAAGGACGATGGGAGCAGTTCTTC
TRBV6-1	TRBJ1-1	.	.	CASRWYTEAFF	TGTGCCAGCAGGTGGTACACTGAAGCTTTCTTT
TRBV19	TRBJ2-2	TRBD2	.	CASSLAGGPAGELFF	TGTGCCAGTAGTTTAGCGGGAGGGCCGGCCGGGGAGCTGTTTTTT
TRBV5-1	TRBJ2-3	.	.	CASTQGRSTDTQYF	TGCGCCAGCACCCAAGGTCGGAGCACAGATACGCAGTATTTT
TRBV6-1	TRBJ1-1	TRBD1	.	CASSTPGQGRPFF	TGTGCCAGCAGTACACCGGGACAGGGCCGGCCTTTCTTT
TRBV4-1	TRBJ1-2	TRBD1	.	CASSHLQGSGYGYTF	TGCGCCAGCAGCCATCTACAGGGGTCGGGGTATGGCTACACCTTC
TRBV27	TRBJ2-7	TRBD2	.	CASSRTLTSATYEQYF	TGTGCCAGCAGTCGTACCCTGACTAGCGCGACCTACGAGCAGTACTTC
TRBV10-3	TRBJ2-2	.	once	CAISVEVTGELFF	TGTGCCATCAGTGTCGAGGTAACCGGGGAGCTGTTTTTT
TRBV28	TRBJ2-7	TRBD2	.	CASSLNLAGGPYSSYEQYF	TGTGCCAGCAGTTTGAACCTAGCGGGAGGGCCTTACTCCTCCTACGAGCAGTACTTC
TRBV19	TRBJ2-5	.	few	CASSPGTVRSQYF	TGTGCCAGTAGTCCCGGGACGGTCCGATCCCAGTACTTC
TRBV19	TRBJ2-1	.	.	CASSMSGFEQFF	TGTGCCAGTAGTATGTCGGGGTTTGAGCAGTTCTTC
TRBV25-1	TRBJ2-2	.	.	CASSGPPLQGTNTGELFF	TGTGCCAGCAGTGGACCCCCCTTGCAGGGGACGAACACCGGGGAGCTGTTTTTT
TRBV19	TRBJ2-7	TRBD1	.	CASSRGTGSYEQYF	TGTGCCAGTAGTAGGGGGACAGGGAGTTACGAGCAGTACTTC
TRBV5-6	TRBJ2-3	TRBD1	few	CASSLVRGTGGQDTQYF	TGTGCCAGCAGCTTGGTACGGGGGACAGGGGGACAAGATACGCAGTATTTT
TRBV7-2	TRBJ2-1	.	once	CASSPTHGEYNEQFF	TGTGCCAGCAGCCCCACCCACGGAGAATACAATGAGCAGTTCTTC
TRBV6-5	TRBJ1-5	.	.	CASSYSAVGQPQHF	TGTGCCAGCAGTTACTCGGCGGTTGGTCAGCCCCAGCATTTT
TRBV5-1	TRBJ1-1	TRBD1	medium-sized	CASSLGQGKRTEAFF	TGCGCCAGCAGCTTAGGACAGGGGAAAAGGACTGAAGCTTTCTTT
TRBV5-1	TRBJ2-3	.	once	CASTLGPTSTDTQYF	TGCGCCAGCACCCTAGGGCCTACGAGCACAGATACGCAGTATTTT